This T cell receptor (beta chain) was identified in a study of T cells after yellow fever vaccination. Study-wide findings and caveats: Weaker, the secondary response peaked sooner, at day 5 versus 15.

The table lists this clonotype with a few counts. Its antigen remains unknown. 5'RACE template switching produced TCR cDNA carrying a universal primer site and UMIs. TCRdb called the 5' RACE reads again in MiXCR, with one record for every CDR3 protein. Here the sample spans more than 300,000 distinct CDR3 sequences, approximately 7% being singletons. Here the sequenced sample was PBMCs, taken roughly 46 days after the first yellow fever vaccination. The sequence derives from a man younger than 35 who received the YFV17D yellow fever vaccine.

CDR3 region: CASSDRGYEQYF. The CDR3 bases are TGTGCCAGCAGTGACAGGGGATACGAGCAGTACTTC. The J gene is TRBJ2-7, the V gene TRBV6-1; tentative D call: TRBD1 (6 bases). This CDR3 is built from 12 residues. Germline-derived CDR1 and CDR2 are MNHNS and SASEGT. The ends were cut back, 3 bases at V and 4 bases at J, with 7 bases in the middle.